Given below is one TCR beta chain in context. Antigen: not known. Germline CDR1 is ENHRY and CDR2 is SYGVKD. CDR3 size: 14 residues. These data are taken from a study of monozygotic twins with inflammatory bowel disease. Study outcomes and limitations: Especially where disease activity was present, IBD patients had fewer clonotypes in common with others than healthy twins did.

cDNA for each sample came from eight separate reactions. One entry per CDR3 protein, without DNA, is what TCRdb gives after re-calling the 5' RACE reads. In total, the table holds some 440,000 distinct CDR3 sequences. One blood sample of approximately 2.7 ml was taken from each donor. Total RNA isolation used whole blood (no T cell sorting was performed). The receptor was isolated from a human donor with ulcerative colitis or Crohn's disease, or a healthy co-twin of an affected twin (not recorded which). The V gene is TRBV10-3, the J gene TRBJ1-1; TCRdb's D gene call, TRBD1, goes unchecked for lack of DNA. Sequenced: blood. CDR3 protein: CAISDFRENTEAFF.